The present T cell receptor (beta chain) was sequenced within a study of shared clonotypes between healthy human individuals. Study as a whole: Per donor, CD8 memory used one plate, CD8 naive used two, CD4 memory used three and CD4 naive used three. Study-wide results and limits: Generation of non-shared clonotypes was less probable than generation of clonotypes shared by all four donors.

Genomic DNA of every subset was divided equally among multiple immunoSEQ plates. 150 to 250 ng DNA, tens of thousands of T cell genomes, went into each sorted-subset replicate PCR. Only in-frame clones appear in the TCRdb table, and some are missing; sequencing was by immunoSEQ multiplex PCR. Counted here are approximately 250,000 clones, just over 65% occurring once; the ten biggest clones make up over 8.5%. Germline assignment: CDR1 MDHEN and CDR2 SYDVKM. The CDR3 totals 11 residues. Trimming took off 1 base at V and 3 bases at J, with 1 base between the two ends. This clone was counted many times. The antigen is unknown.

Sequenced sample: memory CD4+ T cells sorted from blood. Regarding subset: CD45RA-negative fraction. This chain joins TRBV28 and TRBJ2-7; D unclear. This TCR was sampled from a man aged 30 to 39 in good health. In DNA form, the CDR3 reads TGTGCCAGCAGTTTATTCTACGAGCAGTACTTC. It specifies CASSLFYEQYF.